Listed below are T cell receptor beta chains from one sample, sequenced in a study of T cells in Graves' hyperthyroidism and ophthalmopathy. TCRdb fed the multiplex PCR reads into MiXCR, producing one record per CDR3 protein. Here the sample spans more than 450,000 distinct CDR3 sequences, 14% being singletons. The sequencing sample was made of blood. Every receptor here comes from a woman aged 40 to 50 with Graves' hyperthyroidism. Both conserved end residues are part of each CDR3. A D gene is named only where the DNA matches it firmly. Clone size is shown for a subset of rows, as once, few, many or a class of expanded clone.

D gene	V gene	clone size	J gene	CDR3 protein	CDR3 DNA
-	TRBV5-1	many	TRBJ2-3	CASSRDQNTDTQYF	TGCGCCAGCAGTAGGGACCAAAACACAGATACGCAGTATTTT
-	TRBV6-5	few	TRBJ1-1	CASSYTGRGNTEAFF	TGTGCCAGCAGTTACACGGGGAGGGGGAACACTGAAGCTTTCTTT
TRBD2	TRBV28	many	TRBJ2-3	CASSPARAGALTDTQYF	TGTGCCAGCAGCCCCGCACGTGCGGGAGCGCTCACAGATACGCAGTATTTT
-	TRBV6-2/TRBV6-3	-	TRBJ1-2	CASSWTTGGYTF	TGTGCCAGCAGCTGGACCACGGGTGGCTACACCTTC
-	TRBV5-1	-	TRBJ1-2	CASSLIPGDLNYGYTF	TGCGCCAGCAGCTTGATCCCAGGGGACTTAAACTATGGCTACACCTTC
-	TRBV7-2	many	TRBJ1-3	CASSLDGRGGNTIYF	TGTGCCAGCAGCTTAGATGGCAGGGGAGGAAACACCATATATTTT
-	TRBV20-1	many	TRBJ1-6	CSATGRYNSPLHF	TGCAGTGCAACCGGACGGTATAATTCACCCCTCCACTTT
TRBD2	TRBV19	-	TRBJ2-7	CASSKVAGEPYEQYF	TGTGCCAGTAGTAAAGTAGCGGGAGAACCCTACGAGCAGTACTTC
-	TRBV18	many	TRBJ2-3	CASSRTRDIGTDTQYF	TGTGCCAGCTCACGTACCAGGGATATTGGCACAGATACGCAGTATTTT
TRBD2	TRBV12-3/TRBV12-4	many	TRBJ2-3	CASSLIAGGTDTQYF	TGTGCCAGCAGTCTTATAGCGGGAGGCACAGATACGCAGTATTTT
TRBD1	TRBV20-1	-	TRBJ2-4	CSANGDRESAKNIQYF	TGCAGTGCTAACGGCGACAGGGAATCAGCCAAAAACATTCAGTACTTC
TRBD1	TRBV29-1	-	TRBJ1-2	CSVDGTGLYGYTF	TGCAGCGTTGACGGGACAGGCCTTTATGGCTACACCTTC
TRBD2	TRBV2	many	TRBJ2-2	CASSVTSAGELFF	TGTGCCAGCAGCGTAACTAGCGCCGGGGAGCTGTTTTTT
-	TRBV20-1	-	TRBJ2-1	CSASLAGTSYNEQFF	TGCAGTGCTAGCTTAGCCGGGACGTCCTACAATGAGCAGTTCTTC
TRBD1	TRBV5-6	many	TRBJ2-7	CASEVDRGLLSYEQYF	TGTGCCAGCGAGGTGGACAGGGGACTTCTTTCCTACGAGCAGTACTTC
-	TRBV2	many	TRBJ1-5	CASSEGWGNQPQHF	TGTGCCAGCAGTGAAGGGTGGGGCAATCAGCCCCAGCATTTT
-	TRBV27	-	TRBJ1-1	CASSFAPGGVNTEAFF	TGTGCCAGCAGTTTTGCCCCCGGAGGGGTGAACACTGAAGCTTTCTTT
-	TRBV5-5	-	TRBJ2-6	CASSLDGAGANVLTF	TGTGCCAGCAGCTTGGATGGCGCTGGGGCCAACGTCCTGACTTTC
-	TRBV10-2	-	TRBJ2-2	CASGPGPSTGELFF	TGCGCCAGCGGCCCCGGGCCTTCCACCGGGGAGCTGTTTTTT
-	TRBV29-1	many	TRBJ2-7	CSVDTGSYEQYF	TGCAGCGTGGACACAGGGTCCTACGAGCAGTACTTC
-	TRBV19	-	TRBJ2-1	CASSMQGSYNEQFF	TGTGCCAGTAGTATGCAGGGATCCTACAATGAGCAGTTCTTC
-	TRBV19	-	TRBJ2-1	CASNSGAYNEQFF	TGTGCCAGTAACAGCGGAGCTTACAATGAGCAGTTCTTC
-	TRBV4-1	many	TRBJ2-5	CASSQGEDGETQYF	TGCGCCAGCAGCCAAGGGGAGGACGGAGAGACCCAGTACTTC
TRBD2	TRBV10-2	few	TRBJ2-1	CASKFTSGSYNEQFF	TGCGCCAGCAAATTCACTAGCGGGTCTTACAATGAGCAGTTCTTC
TRBD2	TRBV7-8	-	TRBJ2-7	CASSSLAGSYEQYF	TGTGCCAGCAGCTCCTTAGCGGGGTCCTACGAGCAGTACTTC
-	TRBV28	many	TRBJ2-1	CASSLSQGGIDEQFF	TGTGCCAGCAGTTTATCCCAGGGGGGGATCGATGAGCAGTTCTTC
-	TRBV20-1	few	TRBJ2-3	CSARDKISSVSTDTQYF	TGCAGTGCTAGAGATAAGATAAGTAGCGTTAGCACAGATACGCAGTATTTT
TRBD1	TRBV20-1	many	TRBJ1-4	CSALSNRGPNEKLFF	TGCAGTGCCCTGAGCAACAGGGGGCCAAATGAAAAACTGTTTTTT
-	TRBV18	many	TRBJ2-7	CASSTDRTREQYF	TGTGCCAGCTCAACCGACAGGACTCGCGAGCAGTACTTC
-	TRBV9	few	TRBJ2-3	CASSVMWERTDTQYF	TGTGCCAGCAGCGTAATGTGGGAGAGGACAGATACGCAGTATTTT
-	TRBV3-1	-	TRBJ1-3	CASSSSGPSSGNTIYF	TGTGCCAGCAGTTCCTCCGGACCGAGCTCTGGAAACACCATATATTTT
-	TRBV18	many	TRBJ2-2	CASSPQGRTNTGELFF	TGTGCCAGCTCACCACAGGGGCGCACGAACACCGGGGAGCTGTTTTTT
-	TRBV7-9	once	TRBJ1-2	CASSLVVLGYTF	TGTGCCAGCAGCTTAGTTGTTCTGGGCTACACCTTC
-	TRBV28	many	TRBJ2-7	CASSLYAYEQYF	TGTGCCAGCAGTTTATATGCCTACGAGCAGTACTTC
-	TRBV27	many	TRBJ2-3	CASSLGRERSTDTQYF	TGTGCCAGCAGTCTGGGCCGGGAGAGGAGCACAGATACGCAGTATTTT
-	TRBV29-1	-	TRBJ1-1	CSVFLIGALGTEAFF	TGCAGCGTTTTCCTTATTGGGGCGTTGGGAACTGAAGCTTTCTTT
TRBD1	TRBV28	many	TRBJ1-1	CASSSPPGTGGRTEAFF	TGTGCCAGCAGTTCGCCACCCGGGACAGGTGGGCGAACTGAAGCTTTCTTT
-	TRBV20-1	many	TRBJ1-5	CSAKGSSNQPQHF	TGCAGTGCTAAAGGCTCGAGCAATCAGCCCCAGCATTTT
-	TRBV11-1	many	TRBJ1-6	CASSWGAAGRSPLHF	TGTGCCAGCAGCTGGGGCGCCGCCGGAAGGTCACCCCTCCACTTT
-	TRBV9	-	TRBJ1-6	CASSFDRGSSYNSPLHF	TGTGCCAGCAGCTTTGACCGTGGAAGCTCCTATAATTCACCCCTCCACTTT
TRBD2	TRBV7-9	many	TRBJ2-1	CASSQGLAGVFEQFF	TGTGCCAGCAGCCAAGGGCTAGCGGGAGTGTTTGAGCAGTTCTTC